The source of this T cell receptor beta chain is a study of blood T cell repertoires in COVID-19. Those enrolled in Seattle joined during active infection and were followed longitudinally afterward. Profiled with immunoSEQ multiplex PCR; TCRdb holds only in-frame clones, not every one. Of around 400,000 clones listed, approximately 87% are singletons. After removal of 4 bases from V and 5 bases from J, the junction contained 5 bases not matched to a gene. Germline values: CDR1 MNHEY, CDR2 SVGAGI. The CDR3 contains 14 residues. This sequence originates from a woman between 55 and 75 years old with COVID-19, enrolled during active disease. Sample: peripheral blood. V and J are TRBV6-5 and TRBJ1-5; 7 nucleotides match TRBD1. The CDR3 reads CASSSDRSYQPQHF. The DNA of the CDR3 is TGTGCCAGCAGTTCGGACAGGAGCTATCAGCCCCAGCATTTT.